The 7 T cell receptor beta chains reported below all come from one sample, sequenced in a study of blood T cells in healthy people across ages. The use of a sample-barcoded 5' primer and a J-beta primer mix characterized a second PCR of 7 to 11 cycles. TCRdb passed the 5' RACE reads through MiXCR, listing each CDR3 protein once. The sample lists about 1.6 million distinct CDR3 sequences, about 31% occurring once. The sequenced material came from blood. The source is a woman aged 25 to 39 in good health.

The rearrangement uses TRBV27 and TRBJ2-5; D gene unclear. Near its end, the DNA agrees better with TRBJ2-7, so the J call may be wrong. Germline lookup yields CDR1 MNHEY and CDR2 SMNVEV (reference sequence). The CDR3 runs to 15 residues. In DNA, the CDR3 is TGTGCCAGCAGTCATGCCATGGTGGCTGTCTACGAGCAGTACTTC. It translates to CASSHAMVAVYEQYF.

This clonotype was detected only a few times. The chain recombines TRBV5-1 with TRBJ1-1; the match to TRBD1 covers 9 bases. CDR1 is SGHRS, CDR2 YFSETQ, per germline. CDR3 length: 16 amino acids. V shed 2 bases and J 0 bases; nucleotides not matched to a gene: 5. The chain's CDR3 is CASSFRTGAMNTEAFF. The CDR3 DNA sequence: TGCGCCAGCAGCTTTAGGACAGGGGCCATGAACACTGAAGCTTTCTTT.

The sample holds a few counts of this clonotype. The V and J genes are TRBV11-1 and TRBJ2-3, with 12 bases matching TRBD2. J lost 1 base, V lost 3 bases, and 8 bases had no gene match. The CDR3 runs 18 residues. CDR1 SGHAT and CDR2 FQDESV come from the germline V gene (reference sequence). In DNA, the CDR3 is TGTGCCAGCAGCTTTCCTAGCGGGGGGGCCCCTGGCACAGATACGCAGTATTTT. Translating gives CASSFPSGGAPGTDTQYF.

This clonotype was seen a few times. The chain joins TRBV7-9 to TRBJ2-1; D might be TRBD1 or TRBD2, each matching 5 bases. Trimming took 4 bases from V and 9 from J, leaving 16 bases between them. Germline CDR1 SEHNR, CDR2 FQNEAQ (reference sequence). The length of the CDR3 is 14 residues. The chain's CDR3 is CASSWSEGRGEQFF. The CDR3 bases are TGTGCCAGCAGCTGGTCAGAGGGGCGAGGTGAGCAGTTCTTC.

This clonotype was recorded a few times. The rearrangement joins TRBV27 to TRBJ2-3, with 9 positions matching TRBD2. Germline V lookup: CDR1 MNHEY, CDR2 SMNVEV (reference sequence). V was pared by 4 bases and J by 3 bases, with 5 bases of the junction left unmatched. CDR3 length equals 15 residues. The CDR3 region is CASSWLAGTTDTQYF. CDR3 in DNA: TGTGCCAGCAGTTGGCTAGCGGGAACTACAGATACGCAGTATTTT.

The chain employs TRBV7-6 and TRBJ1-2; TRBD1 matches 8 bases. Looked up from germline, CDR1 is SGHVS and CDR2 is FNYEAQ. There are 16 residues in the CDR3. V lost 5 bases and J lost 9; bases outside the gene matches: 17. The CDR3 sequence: CASSRTLQGALYSYTF. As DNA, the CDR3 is TGTGCCAGCAGCCGAACCCTTCAGGGGGCTTTGTATAGCTACACCTTC.

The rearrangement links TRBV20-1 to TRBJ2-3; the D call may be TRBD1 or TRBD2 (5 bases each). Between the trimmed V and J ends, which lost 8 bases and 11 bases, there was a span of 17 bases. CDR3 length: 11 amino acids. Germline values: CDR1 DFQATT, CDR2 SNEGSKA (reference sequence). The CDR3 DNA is TGCAGTCCGGACCGGGACGGACGGCAGTATTTT. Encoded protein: CSPDRDGRQYF.